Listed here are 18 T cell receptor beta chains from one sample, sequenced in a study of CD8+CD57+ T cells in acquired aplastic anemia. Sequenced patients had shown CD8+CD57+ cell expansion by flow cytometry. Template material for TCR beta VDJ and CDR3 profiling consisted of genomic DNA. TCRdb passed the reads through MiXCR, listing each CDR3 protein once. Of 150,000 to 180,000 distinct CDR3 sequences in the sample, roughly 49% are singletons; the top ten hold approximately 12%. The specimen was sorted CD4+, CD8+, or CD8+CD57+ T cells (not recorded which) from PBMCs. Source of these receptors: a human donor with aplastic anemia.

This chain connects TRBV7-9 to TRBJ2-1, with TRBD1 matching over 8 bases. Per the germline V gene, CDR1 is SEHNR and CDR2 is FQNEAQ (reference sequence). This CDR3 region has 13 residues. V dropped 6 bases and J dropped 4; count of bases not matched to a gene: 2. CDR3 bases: TGTGCCAGCAGTAGGACAGGGTACAATGAGCAGTTCTTC. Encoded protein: CASSRTGYNEQFF.

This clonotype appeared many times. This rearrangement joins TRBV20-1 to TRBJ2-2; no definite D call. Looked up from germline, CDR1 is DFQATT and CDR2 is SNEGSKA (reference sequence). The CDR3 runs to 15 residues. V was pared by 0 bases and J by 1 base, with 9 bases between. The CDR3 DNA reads TGCAGTGCTAGAGATCTGGAACAGAACACCGGGGAGCTGTTTTTT. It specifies CSARDLEQNTGELFF.

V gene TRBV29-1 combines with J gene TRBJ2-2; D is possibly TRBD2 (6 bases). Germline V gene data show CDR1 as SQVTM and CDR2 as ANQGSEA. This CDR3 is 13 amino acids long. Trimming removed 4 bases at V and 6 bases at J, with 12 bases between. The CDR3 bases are TGCAGCGTTGGCGGGACGTTCGCCGGGGAGCTGTTTTTT. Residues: CSVGGTFAGELFF.

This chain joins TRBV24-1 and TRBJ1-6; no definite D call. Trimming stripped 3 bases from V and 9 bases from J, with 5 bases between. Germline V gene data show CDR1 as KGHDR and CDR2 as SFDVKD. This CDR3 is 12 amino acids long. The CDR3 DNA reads TGTGCCACCAGTGATGCCGGTTCACCCCTCCACTTT. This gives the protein CATSDAGSPLHF.

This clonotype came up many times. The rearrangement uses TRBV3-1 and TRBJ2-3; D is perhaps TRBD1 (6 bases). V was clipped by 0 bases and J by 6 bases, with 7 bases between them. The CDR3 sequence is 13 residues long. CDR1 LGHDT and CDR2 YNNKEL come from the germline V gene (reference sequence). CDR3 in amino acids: CASSQERGDTQYF. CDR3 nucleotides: TGTGCCAGCAGCCAAGAAAGGGGGGATACGCAGTATTTT.

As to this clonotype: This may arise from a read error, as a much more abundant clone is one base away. In DNA, the CDR3 is TGTGCCAGCAGCTTCGGACTAGCGGGGTCCTACAATGAGCAGTTCTTC. This codes for CASSFGLAGSYNEQFF. The chain carries TRBV7-6 and TRBJ2-1; 12 bases map to TRBD2. The CDR3 loop spans 16 amino acids. With V trimmed by 3 bases and J by 1 base, 1 base remained unmatched. Germline V CDR1 and CDR2: SGHVS, FNYEAQ.

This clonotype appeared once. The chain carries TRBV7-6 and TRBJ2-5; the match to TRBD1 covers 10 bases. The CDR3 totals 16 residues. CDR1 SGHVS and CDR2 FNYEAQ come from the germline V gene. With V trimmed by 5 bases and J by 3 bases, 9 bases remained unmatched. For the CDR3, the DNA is TGTGCCAGCAGCACGGGACAGGGGACAGAGAAAGAGACCCAGTACTTC. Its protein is CASSTGQGTEKETQYF.

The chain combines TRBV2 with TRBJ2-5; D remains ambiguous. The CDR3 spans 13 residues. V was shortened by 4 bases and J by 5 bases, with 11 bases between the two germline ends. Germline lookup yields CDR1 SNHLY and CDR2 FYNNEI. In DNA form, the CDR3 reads TGTGCCAGCAGTGCCGACCCTAGGGAGACCCAGTACTTC. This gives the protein CASSADPRETQYF.

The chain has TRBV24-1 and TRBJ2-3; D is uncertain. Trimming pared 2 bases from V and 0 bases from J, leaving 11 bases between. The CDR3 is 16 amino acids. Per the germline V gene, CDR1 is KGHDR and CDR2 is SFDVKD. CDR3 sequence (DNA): TGTGCCACCAGTGATTCTGGAGCCTCTAGCACAGATACGCAGTATTTT. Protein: CATSDSGASSTDTQYF.

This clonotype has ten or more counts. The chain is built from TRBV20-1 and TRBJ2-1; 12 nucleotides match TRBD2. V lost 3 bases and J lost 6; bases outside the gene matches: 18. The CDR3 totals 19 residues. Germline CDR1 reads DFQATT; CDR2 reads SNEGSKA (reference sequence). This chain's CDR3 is CSARVFGLAGGRSINEQFF. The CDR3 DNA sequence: TGCAGTGCTAGGGTCTTCGGCCTAGCGGGGGGGCGATCTATCAATGAGCAGTTCTTC.

The CDR3 nucleotides are TGTGCCAGCAGCTTAACTAGCGGGCAAGGCGAGCAGTACTTC. Translating gives CASSLTSGQGEQYF. V gene TRBV7-3 combines with J gene TRBJ2-7; 7 bases agree with TRBD2. Germline V gives CDR1 SGHTA, CDR2 FQGTGA. The CDR3 consists of 14 residues. J was trimmed by 6 bases and V by 0 bases; bases with no gene match: 5. The variable domain in full, completed from reference TRBV7-3 and TRBJ2-7, reads GAGVSQTPSNKVTEKGKYVELRCDPISGHTALYWYRQSLGQGPEFLIYFQGTGAADDSGLPNDRFFAVRPEGSVSTLKIQRTERGDSAVYLCASSLTSGQGEQYFGPGTRLTVT.

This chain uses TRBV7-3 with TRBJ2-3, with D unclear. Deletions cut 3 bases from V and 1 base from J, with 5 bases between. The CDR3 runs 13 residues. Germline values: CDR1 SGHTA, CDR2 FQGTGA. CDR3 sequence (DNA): TGTGCCAGCAGCTTCCAGGGCACAGATACGCAGTATTTT. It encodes CASSFQGTDTQYF.

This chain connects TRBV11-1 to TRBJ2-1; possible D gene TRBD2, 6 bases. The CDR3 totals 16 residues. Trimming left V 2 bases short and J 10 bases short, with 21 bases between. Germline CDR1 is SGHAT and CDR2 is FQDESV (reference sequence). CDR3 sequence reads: CASSLLEGMRDSEQFF. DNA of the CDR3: TGTGCCAGCAGCTTATTGGAGGGTATGAGGGACTCAGAGCAGTTCTTC.

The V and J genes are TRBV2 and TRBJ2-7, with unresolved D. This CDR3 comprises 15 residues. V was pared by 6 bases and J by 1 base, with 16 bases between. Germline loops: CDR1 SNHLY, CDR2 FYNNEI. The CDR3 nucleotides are TGTGCCAGCAGCCCGGACCACGCACGTTCCTACGAGCAGTACTTC. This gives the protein CASSPDHARSYEQYF.

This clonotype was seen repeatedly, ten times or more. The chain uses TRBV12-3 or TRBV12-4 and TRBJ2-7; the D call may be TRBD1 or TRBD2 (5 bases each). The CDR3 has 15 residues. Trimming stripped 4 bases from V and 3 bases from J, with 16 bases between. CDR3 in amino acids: CASSSIGTGNYEQYF. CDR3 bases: TGTGCCAGCAGTTCTATAGGGACCGGTAACTACGAGCAGTACTTC.

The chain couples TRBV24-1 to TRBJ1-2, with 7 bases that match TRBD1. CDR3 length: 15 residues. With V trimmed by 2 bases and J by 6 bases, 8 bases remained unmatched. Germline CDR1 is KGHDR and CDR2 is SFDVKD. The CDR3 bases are TGTGCCACCAGTGATTCAAGGACAGGTGGTAATGGCTACACCTTC. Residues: CATSDSRTGGNGYTF.

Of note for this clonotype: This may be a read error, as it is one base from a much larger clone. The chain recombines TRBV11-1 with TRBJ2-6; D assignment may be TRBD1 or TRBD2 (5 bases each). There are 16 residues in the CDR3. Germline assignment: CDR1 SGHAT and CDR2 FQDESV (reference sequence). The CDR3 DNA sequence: TGTGCCAGCAGCTTCCGGGGAAGCTCTGGGGGCAACGTCCTGACTTTC. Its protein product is CASSFRGSSGGNVLTF.

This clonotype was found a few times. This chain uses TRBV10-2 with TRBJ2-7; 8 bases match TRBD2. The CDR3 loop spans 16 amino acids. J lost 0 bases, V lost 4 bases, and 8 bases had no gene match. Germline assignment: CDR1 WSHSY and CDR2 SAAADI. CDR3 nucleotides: TGCGCCAGCAGTGGCACTAGCGGACGGAGCTCCTACGAGCAGTACTTC. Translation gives CASSGTSGRSSYEQYF.